This record looks at one TCR beta chain sequence and its context. What it recognizes is unknown. The source of the sample is a study of Tregs in tolerant kidney transplant recipients. Study-level background: The nonmyeloablative bone marrow transplants came from related graft donors, with transient mixed chimerism.

Clones were sequenced by immunoSEQ multiplex PCR, and TCRdb holds only the in-frame ones, with some missing. The sample includes about 78,000 clones, approximately 89% of them seen just once. This CDR3 comprises 15 residues. CDR1 and CDR2 from the germline V gene are ENHRY and SYGVKD. V shed 8 bases and J shed 0 bases, with 14 bases lying between them. Thawed PBMCs were FACS-sorted into unstimulated CD4+CD25+CD127- regulatory T cells, CD4+CD25- non-regulatory cells, CD4 and CD8 cells. An overnight rest at 37°C with about 220 IU/ml IL-2 preceded regulatory T cell sorting from thawed PBMCs. Whole-study results and caveats: Biological reproducibility was not directly addressed, but technical replication error appeared minimal.

The clonotype comes from a human donor who received a combined kidney and bone marrow transplant. The sample consisted of Tregs from blood, taken before the transplant. This rearrangement joins TRBV10-3 to TRBJ1-5; no clear D gene. CDR3 bases: TGTGCCATCTCCATTGGCAGGTATAGCAATCAGCCCCAGCATTTT. This gives the protein CAISIGRYSNQPQHF.